The 23 T cell receptor beta chains below all came from one sample that was sequenced in a study of T-cell memory formation after mild COVID-19. Each CDR3 protein gets one entry after TCRdb re-called the 5' RACE reads with MiXCR. This table holds more than 250,000 distinct CDR3 sequences, about 17% found once. Input material: PBMCs or a T cell subset sorted from them (not recorded which). Every receptor here comes from a man younger than 35 who had mild COVID-19 (a few samples of this study predate the infection). Cell type and time point are not known.

This clonotype occurred many times. The chain couples TRBV29-1 to TRBJ2-1; D remains ambiguous. This CDR3 contains 14 residues. V was trimmed by 5 bases and J by 0 bases, leaving 11 bases between them. Germline CDR1 is SQVTM and CDR2 is ANQGSEA. CDR3 nucleotides: TGCAGCGTTATTGATACGAGCTCCTACAATGAGCAGTTCTTC. Translated: CSVIDTSSYNEQFF.

The rearrangement links TRBV7-2 to TRBJ1-6; TRBD1 might be the D (5 bases). Germline V gives CDR1 SGHTA, CDR2 FQGNSA. Trimming shortened V by 5 bases and J by 9 bases, and 20 bases separated the two germline ends. The CDR3 is 16 amino acids. The CDR3 DNA sequence: TGTGCCAGCAGCGGCAGGGACGGAGCCCTTGCTTCACCCCTCCACTTT. Its translation: CASSGRDGALASPLHF.

The gene calls are TRBV5-6 and TRBJ2-7; 8 positions match TRBD1. Germline CDR1 reads SGHDT; CDR2 reads YYEEEE. This CDR3 comprises 14 residues. J was trimmed by 3 bases and V by 5 bases; bases with no gene match: 7. In DNA, the CDR3 is TGTGCCAGCAGTCGACCCGGGACAGGCTACGAGCAGTACTTC. This translates into CASSRPGTGYEQYF.

This clonotype was found a few times. The J gene is TRBJ2-7, the V gene TRBV28; D unresolved. Germline V gives CDR1 MDHEN, CDR2 SYDVKM. This CDR3 spans 15 amino acids. The germline V and J ends were trimmed by 5 bases and 0 bases, with 14 bases remaining between them. DNA of the CDR3: TGTGCCAGCAGTCAAGGGCATCCTCTCTCCTACGAGCAGTACGTC. The encoded protein is CASSQGHPLSYEQYV.

In this sample, this clonotype turned up a few times. CDR3 nucleotide sequence: TGTGCCAGCAGTGAAATAATATGGGGGTCTAATCAGCCCCAGCATTTT. It yields the protein CASSEIIWGSNQPQHF. The J gene is TRBJ1-5, the V gene TRBV6-1, with D tentatively TRBD1 (5 bases). The CDR3 is 16 amino acids. Germline values: CDR1 MNHNS, CDR2 SASEGT. The V end lost 2 bases, the J end lost 4 bases, and 15 bases lay between the germline ends.

This clonotype was seen a handful of times. CDR3 protein: CAIRVRDSTYEQYF. CDR3 bases: TGTGCCATCAGAGTCCGGGACAGTACCTACGAGCAGTACTTC. The gene calls are TRBV10-3 and TRBJ2-7; 7 nucleotides match TRBD1. CDR3 size: 14 residues. CDR1 ENHRY and CDR2 SYGVKD come from the germline V gene. With 6 bases clipped from V and 2 bases from J, the junction kept 7 bases outside the gene matches.

This clonotype has just a few counts. V and J are TRBV7-9 and TRBJ2-1; D unclear. The V end was cut by 0 bases, the J end by 0 bases, with 9 bases between. The CDR3 contains 16 residues. Germline V gives CDR1 SEHNR, CDR2 FQNEAQ (reference sequence). The CDR3 bases are TGTGCCAGCAGCTTAGCGCTTTGGAGCTCCTACAATGAGCAGTTCTTC. This encodes CASSLALWSSYNEQFF.

This chain connects TRBV11-2 to TRBJ1-3; D gene uncertain. The CDR3 loop spans 14 amino acids. Trimming removed 3 bases from V and 3 bases from J, with 9 bases in between. The germline CDR1 and CDR2 sequences are SGHAT and FQNNGV. CDR3 nucleotides: TGTGCCAGCAGCTTTTACGGGAGTGGAAACACCATATATTTT. Its protein product is CASSFYGSGNTIYF.

The J gene is TRBJ2-5, the V gene TRBV20-1; D not resolved. The V end was cut by 1 base, the J end by 0 bases, with 9 bases between. CDR3 length equals 14 residues. In germline, CDR1 is DFQATT, CDR2 SNEGSKA (reference sequence). The CDR3 is CSARGSPYQETQYF. The CDR3 DNA is TGCAGTGCTAGAGGGAGCCCGTACCAAGAGACCCAGTACTTC.

The gene calls are TRBV12-3 or TRBV12-4 and TRBJ2-2; TRBD2 aligns across 10 bases. Germline trimming cut 6 bases from V and 3 bases from J; bases unmatched to any gene: 4. CDR3 length equals 15 residues. The CDR3: CASRTAGGYTGELFF. The CDR3 DNA reads TGTGCCAGCAGGACAGCGGGGGGGTACACCGGGGAGCTGTTTTTT.

Only a few counts were recorded for this clonotype. The rearrangement joins TRBV6-2 or TRBV6-3 to TRBJ1-5, with TRBD1 matching over 7 bases. This CDR3 comprises 15 residues. Germline CDR1 reads MNHEY; CDR2 reads SVGEGT. Unmatched junction bases numbered 10, after V lost 5 bases and J lost 6 bases. The CDR3 loop is CASSPTSGGAQPQHF. CDR3 DNA sequence: TGTGCCAGCAGTCCAACTTCAGGGGGGGCTCAGCCCCAGCATTTT.

The V gene is TRBV20-1, the J gene TRBJ2-5; 10 bases match TRBD1. J lost 1 base, V lost 5 bases, and 7 bases had no gene match. From germline, CDR1 is DFQATT and CDR2 SNEGSKA (reference sequence). The CDR3 runs to 15 residues. The CDR3 DNA sequence: TGCAGTGCTCGATGGGACAGGGGAGGCCAAGAGACCCAGTACTTC. This codes for CSARWDRGGQETQYF.

The gene calls are TRBV15 and TRBJ2-7, with 7 bases aligning to TRBD1. Germline V gene data show CDR1 as LNHNV and CDR2 as YYDKDF (reference sequence). The CDR3 is made up of 15 amino acids. Losses at the gene ends were 1 base for V and 1 base for J; bases not matched to a gene: 4. The CDR3 coding sequence is TGTGCCACCAGCAGAGGGACAGGCGCTTCCTACGAGCAGTACTTC. Its translation is CATSRGTGASYEQYF.

This clonotype was detected a few times. The rearrangement joins TRBV5-5 to TRBJ1-2, with D tentatively TRBD1 (5 bases). There are 14 residues in the CDR3. Trimming took 4 bases from V and 2 from J, leaving 12 bases between them. From germline, CDR1 is SGHKS and CDR2 YYEKEE (reference sequence). The CDR3 here is CASSLGAPNYGYTF. DNA for the CDR3: TGTGCCAGCAGCCTCGGGGCTCCCAACTATGGCTACACCTTC. Full variable domain (missing parts from reference TRBV5-5 and TRBJ1-2): DAGVTQSPTHLIKTRGQQVTLRCSPISGHKSVSWYQQVLGQGPQFIFQYYEKEERGRGNFPDRFSARQFPNYSSELNVNALLLGDSALYLCASSLGAPNYGYTFGSGTRLTVV.

This clonotype was counted many times. The CDR3 sequence is CSAALLAVQETQYF. In DNA form, the CDR3 reads TGCAGTGCAGCCCTTCTGGCGGTACAAGAGACCCAGTACTTC. The V gene is TRBV20-1, the J gene TRBJ2-5; no reliable D call. The CDR3 consists of 14 residues. Trimming stripped 6 bases from V and 2 bases from J, with 16 bases between. Germline loops: CDR1 DFQATT, CDR2 SNEGSKA (reference sequence).

The chain couples TRBV12-3 or TRBV12-4 to TRBJ1-1, with D possibly being TRBD1 (6 bases). The length of the CDR3 is 13 residues. Between the trimmed V and J ends, which lost 4 bases and 11 bases, there was a span of 17 bases. CDR3 nucleotide sequence: TGTGCCAGCAGTTCCAGTCCCCCAGGGGCCGCTTTCTTT. Its protein is CASSSSPPGAAFF.

The chain combines TRBV19 with TRBJ2-7, with TRBD2 identical over 11 bases. Germline loops: CDR1 LNHDA, CDR2 SQIVND (reference sequence). CDR3 length: 16 residues. The V and J ends lost 6 bases and 7 bases, in that order; junction bases with no gene match: 14. The CDR3 DNA reads TGTGCCAGTAGCCCCTTCACTAGCGGGGGTCCAAGGGAGCAGTACTTC. This encodes CASSPFTSGGPREQYF.

This clonotype came up a few times. The rearrangement links TRBV11-2 to TRBJ2-3; D may be TRBD2 (6 bases). Per the germline V gene, CDR1 is SGHAT and CDR2 is FQNNGV. The length of the CDR3 is 16 residues. Trimming cost V 5 bases and J 2 bases, with 17 bases left between them. CDR3 in DNA: TGTGCCAGCAGCATACTGACCGGGACTCACACAGATACGCAGTATTTT. The encoded protein is CASSILTGTHTDTQYF.

This chain uses TRBV6-5 with TRBJ2-7; 8 bases align to TRBD1. Trimming took 8 bases from V and 9 from J; bases not matched to a gene: 15. Germline V gene data show CDR1 as MNHEY and CDR2 as SVGAGI. CDR3 size: 14 residues. The CDR3, as DNA: TGTGCCAGCGGTTCGCGGACAGGGACCCTAGGGCAGTACTTC. Encoded protein: CASGSRTGTLGQYF.

The chain couples TRBV4-2 to TRBJ1-1; no clear D gene. The CDR3 is 14 amino acids. Trimming took 3 bases from V and 0 from J, leaving 8 bases between them. Germline CDR1 LGHNA, CDR2 YNFKEQ. The CDR3 spells CASSQGDLNTEAFF. The CDR3 region has the DNA TGTGCCAGCAGCCAGGGAGATTTGAACACTGAAGCTTTCTTT.

This clonotype was found a few times. This chain joins TRBV4-1 and TRBJ2-1, with 9 nucleotides matching TRBD1. The CDR3 contains 14 residues. Germline trimming cut 1 base from V and 7 bases from J; bases unmatched to any gene: 2. Germline V gene sequence: CDR1 MGHRA, CDR2 YSYEKL. The CDR3 region is CASSQGDRVNEQFF. CDR3 DNA sequence: TGCGCCAGCAGCCAAGGGGACAGGGTGAATGAGCAGTTCTTC.

This rearrangement joins TRBV25-1 to TRBJ2-6; 8 bases map to TRBD1. Unmatched junction bases numbered 17, after V lost 4 bases and J lost 0 bases. Germline V gene data show CDR1 as MGHDK and CDR2 as SYGVNS. CDR3 length equals 21 residues. This CDR3 reads CASSGDRFGQGTVSGANVLTF. DNA of the CDR3: TGTGCCAGCAGTGGAGACCGCTTTGGACAGGGAACGGTCTCTGGGGCCAACGTCCTGACTTTC.

V usage is TRBV7-9 and J usage is TRBJ2-3; 8 bases map to TRBD1. CDR1 and CDR2 (germline): SEHNR, FQNEAQ (reference sequence). The J segment lost 3 bases and the V segment lost 4 bases, leaving 9 bases of the junction unmatched. This CDR3 has 16 residues. DNA for the CDR3: TGTGCCAGCAGCTCCCCGTATCAGGGGGCAACAGATACGCAGTATTTT. Protein: CASSSPYQGATDTQYF. Together with reference TRBV7-9 and TRBJ2-3, the CDR3 gives the full variable domain: DTGVSQNPRHKITKRGQNVTFRCDPISEHNRLYWYRQTLGQGPEFLTYFQNEAQLEKSRLLSDRFSAERPKGSFSTLEIQRTEQGDSAMYLCASSSPYQGATDTQYFGPGTRLTVL.